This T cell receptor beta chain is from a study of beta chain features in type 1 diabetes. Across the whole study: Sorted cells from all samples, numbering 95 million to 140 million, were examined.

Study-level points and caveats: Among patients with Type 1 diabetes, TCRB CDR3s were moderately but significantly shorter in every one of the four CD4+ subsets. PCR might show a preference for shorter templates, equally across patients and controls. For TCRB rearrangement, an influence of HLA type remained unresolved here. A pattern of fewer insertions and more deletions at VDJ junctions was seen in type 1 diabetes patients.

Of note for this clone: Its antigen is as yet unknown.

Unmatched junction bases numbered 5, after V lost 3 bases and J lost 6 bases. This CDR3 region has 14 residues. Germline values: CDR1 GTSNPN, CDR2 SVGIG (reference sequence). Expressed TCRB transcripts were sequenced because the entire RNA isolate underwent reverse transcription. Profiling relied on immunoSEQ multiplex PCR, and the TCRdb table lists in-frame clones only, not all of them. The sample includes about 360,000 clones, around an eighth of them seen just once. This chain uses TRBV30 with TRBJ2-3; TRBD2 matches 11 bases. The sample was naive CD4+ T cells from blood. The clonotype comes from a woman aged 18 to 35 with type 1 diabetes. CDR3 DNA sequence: TGTGCCTGGAGGGATGTAGCGGGAGGGGATACGCAGTATTTT. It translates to CAWRDVAGGDTQYF.